These 30 T cell receptor beta chains were sequenced from one sample in a study. This table comes from immunoSEQ multiplex PCR, and its TCRdb copy is limited to in-frame clones, with some not included. The repertoire holds approximately 70,000 clones, with 93% as singletons. The sequencing sample was made of PBMCs. Receptor source: a man aged 35 to 55 with rheumatoid arthritis.

A remark on this clone: Other nucleotide sequences from this sample produce the same CDR3. The rearrangement uses TRBV28 and TRBJ1-6; 7 bases are shared with TRBD1. V gave up 4 bases and J gave up 6 bases; unmatched junction bases: 3. Per the germline V gene, CDR1 is MDHEN and CDR2 is SYDVKM. The CDR3 totals 14 residues. The CDR3 spells CASSSTGFNSPLHF. In DNA, the CDR3 is TGTGCCAGCAGTTCGACAGGGTTTAATTCACCCCTCCACTTT. The full variable domain, with the rest looked up from reference TRBV28 and TRBJ1-6, is DVKVTQSSRYLVKRTGEKVFLECVQDMDHENMFWYRQDPGLGLRLIYFSYDVKMKEKGDIPEGYSVSREKKERFSLILESASTNQTSMYLCASSSTGFNSPLHFGNGTRLTVT.

This rearrangement joins TRBV7-9 to TRBJ2-7; TRBD1 matches at 8 bases. Germline trimming cut 5 bases from V and 6 bases from J; bases unmatched to any gene: 9. The CDR3 totals 14 residues. Germline CDR1 is SEHNR and CDR2 is FQNEAQ (reference sequence). The CDR3: CASSIGQGEGEQYF. The CDR3 bases are TGTGCCAGCAGCATCGGACAGGGAGAGGGCGAGCAGTACTTC.

The V gene is TRBV5-6, the J gene TRBJ1-1; the D gene is possibly TRBD1 (5 bases). The CDR3 contains 15 residues. V was trimmed by 6 bases and J by 1 base, leaving 16 bases between them. Looked up from germline, CDR1 is SGHDT and CDR2 is YYEEEE. The DNA for the CDR3 is TGTGCCAGCACCGAATTGGGGCAGGGGAACACTGAAGCTTTCTTT. This translates into CASTELGQGNTEAFF.

This clone was observed a single time. This chain uses TRBV28 with TRBJ1-1, with TRBD1 matching 7 bases. Germline trimming cut 5 bases from V and 10 bases from J; bases unmatched to any gene: 13. Germline V gene sequence: CDR1 MDHEN, CDR2 SYDVKM. The CDR3 has 14 residues. CDR3 in amino acids: CASSIELQGFAAFF. The CDR3 region has the DNA TGTGCCAGCAGTATAGAACTACAGGGGTTTGCAGCTTTCTTT. Full variable domain (rest looked up from reference TRBV28 and TRBJ1-1): DVKVTQSSRYLVKRTGEKVFLECVQDMDHENMFWYRQDPGLGLRLIYFSYDVKMKEKGDIPEGYSVSREKKERFSLILESASTNQTSMYLCASSIELQGFAAFFGQGTRLTVV.

V is TRBV2 and J is TRBJ1-1; TRBD1 is a possible D gene (5 bases). This CDR3 is 13 amino acids long. Germline V gene lookup returns CDR1 SNHLY and CDR2 FYNNEI. V was trimmed by 6 bases and J by 1 base, leaving 9 bases between them. The CDR3 loop is CASRPTENTEAFF. The CDR3 DNA follows: TGTGCCAGCAGACCGACAGAGAACACTGAAGCTTTCTTT.

The rearrangement links TRBV7-3 to TRBJ2-2, with TRBD2 matching 10 bases. Germline trimming cut 1 base from V and 1 base from J; bases unmatched to any gene: 0. Germline V CDR1 and CDR2: SGHTA, FQGTGA. This CDR3 region has 16 residues. The CDR3 nucleotides read TGTGCCAGCAGCTTAATAGCGGGAGGGAACACCGGGGAGCTGTTTTTT. It codes for CASSLIAGGNTGELFF.

The gene calls are TRBV5-8 and TRBJ1-2; 9 bases align to TRBD1. This CDR3 has 13 residues. The germline V gene has CDR1 SGHTS and CDR2 YDEGEE. V lost 7 bases and J lost 3; bases outside the gene matches: 4. The CDR3 reads CASGRTGDYGYTF. The CDR3 DNA follows: TGTGCCAGCGGGCGGACAGGGGACTATGGCTACACCTTC.

This clone was observed once. The chain has TRBV7-2 and TRBJ1-5, with unresolved D. The CDR3 consists of 16 residues. Per the germline V gene, CDR1 is SGHTA and CDR2 is FQGNSA. Trimming took 0 bases from V and 6 from J, leaving 15 bases between them. The CDR3 DNA sequence: TGTGCCAGCAGCTTAGCCGCCCCCCGGTTCGGTCAGCCCCAGCATTTT. Translation: CASSLAAPRFGQPQHF.

DNA of the CDR3: TGTGCCAGCAGTTACACTGGACCACCCACCGGGGAGCTGTTTTTT. Its translation is CASSYTGPPTGELFF. V is TRBV6-5 and J is TRBJ2-2, with D hard to call. CDR1 MNHEY and CDR2 SVGAGI come from the germline V gene. V gave up 2 bases and J gave up 4 bases, with 11 bases separating them. The CDR3 is made up of 15 amino acids.

V is TRBV2 and J is TRBJ2-1; D call uncertain. Germline CDR1 reads SNHLY; CDR2 reads FYNNEI. The V end was cut by 3 bases, the J end by 9 bases, with 3 bases between. The CDR3 contains 10 residues. DNA for the CDR3: TGTGCCAGCAGTGAGAGTGAGCAGTTCTTC. The encoded protein is CASSESEQFF.

The rearrangement joins TRBV4-3 to TRBJ1-3; no definite D call. The CDR3 loop spans 15 amino acids. Germline V lookup: CDR1 LGHNA, CDR2 YSLEER. V gave up 0 bases and J gave up 0 bases, with 6 bases separating them. The CDR3 sequence: CASSQETHSGNTIYF. CDR3 nucleotide sequence: TGCGCCAGCAGCCAAGAGACCCACTCTGGAAACACCATATATTTT.

The CDR3 DNA reads TGTGCCAGCAGAGGGGCAGGGGCCTATAATTCACCCCTCCACTTT. Its protein is CASRGAGAYNSPLHF. The rearrangement joins TRBV2 to TRBJ1-6; tentatively, D is TRBD1 (6 bases). Deletions cut 6 bases from V and 2 bases from J, with 11 bases between. The germline V gene has CDR1 SNHLY and CDR2 FYNNEI. The CDR3 has 15 residues. The full variable domain, rest sourced from reference TRBV2 and TRBJ1-6, is EPEVTQTPSHQVTQMGQEVILRCVPISNHLYFYWYRQILGQKVEFLVSFYNNEISEKSEIFDDQFSVERPDGSNFTLKIRSTKLEDSAMYFCASRGAGAYNSPLHFGNGTRLTVT.

The J gene is TRBJ2-7, the V gene TRBV5-6, with D perhaps matching TRBD1 (5 bases). V was cut by 6 bases and J by 0 bases, with 16 bases left in between. Germline V gives CDR1 SGHDT, CDR2 YYEEEE. CDR3 size: 15 residues. In DNA, the CDR3 is TGTGCCAGCACCCTAAACAGGAGATTCTCCTACGAGCAGTACTTC. It codes for CASTLNRRFSYEQYF.

CDR3 residues: CASSLDRGGRQYF. The CDR3 DNA reads as TGTGCCAGCAGCTTAGATAGGGGGGGGCGGCAGTACTTC. The V call is TRBV7-2, the J call TRBJ2-7; perhaps TRBD2 as D (7 bases). Germline-derived CDR1 and CDR2 are SGHTA and FQGNSA. The CDR3 runs 13 residues. V was trimmed by 1 base and J by 9 bases, leaving 13 bases between them.

The genes are TRBV6-5 and TRBJ1-1; the match to TRBD1 covers 9 bases. V shed 5 bases and J 5 bases; nucleotides not matched to a gene: 6. Germline CDR1 reads MNHEY; CDR2 reads SVGAGI. CDR3 length: 14 amino acids. The DNA for the CDR3 is TGTGCCAGCAGTAAGACAGGGGGGAGTACTGAAGCTTTCTTT. This encodes CASSKTGGSTEAFF.

The chain joins TRBV10-1 to TRBJ2-7; 7 nucleotides match TRBD1. The CDR3 runs to 13 residues. The J segment lost 6 bases and the V segment lost 10 bases, leaving 12 bases of the junction unmatched. CDR1 is WNHNN, CDR2 SYGVQD, per germline (reference sequence). This CDR3 reads CATKDRYYLEQYF. The CDR3 nucleotides are TGCGCCACCAAGGACAGGTACTACCTCGAGCAGTACTTC.

The CDR3 bases are TGTGCCAGCAGCTTAGATCGGACGAACACTGAAGCTTTCTTT. It specifies CASSLDRTNTEAFF. The chain combines TRBV11-3 with TRBJ1-1; the D is unclear. Trimming stripped 0 bases from V and 1 base from J, with 6 bases between. Germline CDR1 and CDR2: SGHNT and YENEEA. This CDR3 spans 14 amino acids.

The genes are TRBV5-1 and TRBJ2-3; D uncertain. This CDR3 contains 13 residues. The V end lost 4 bases, the J end lost 6 bases, and 12 bases lay between the germline ends. The V gene's germline CDR1 is SGHRS and CDR2 YFSETQ. In nucleotides, the CDR3 is TGCGCCAGCAGCCGAGACACGACGGATACGCAGTATTTT. Protein sequence: CASSRDTTDTQYF.

This clone was seen only once. The genes are TRBV6-5 and TRBJ1-3; D ambiguous. The CDR3 length is 12 residues. V was cut by 7 bases and J by 2 bases, with 6 bases left in between. Germline V gene lookup returns CDR1 MNHEY and CDR2 SVGAGI. This CDR3 is CASMTPGNTIYF. The CDR3 coding sequence is TGTGCCAGCATGACTCCTGGAAACACCATATATTTT.

The chain carries TRBV5-8 and TRBJ1-1, with 9 bases fitting TRBD1. There are 14 residues in the CDR3. With 4 bases clipped from V and 4 bases from J, the junction kept 5 bases outside the gene matches. Per germline, CDR1 SGHTS and CDR2 YDEGEE. This chain's CDR3 is CASSKGQGGTEAFF. The CDR3 coding sequence is TGTGCCAGCAGCAAGGGACAGGGAGGCACTGAAGCTTTCTTT.

This chain connects TRBV6-1 to TRBJ1-2, with D unresolved. The CDR3 has 15 residues. Between the trimmed V and J ends, which lost 3 bases and 0 bases, there was a span of 11 bases. Germline loops: CDR1 MNHNS, CDR2 SASEGT. CDR3 sequence reads: CASSDAPFTNYGYTF. The DNA of the CDR3 is TGTGCCAGCAGTGATGCCCCTTTTACTAACTATGGCTACACCTTC.

The rearrangement joins TRBV19 to TRBJ2-1, with D unresolved. The CDR3 has 14 residues. V dropped 2 bases and J dropped 4 bases, with 9 bases sitting between them. Germline V gives CDR1 LNHDA, CDR2 SQIVND (reference sequence). CDR3 coding DNA: TGTGCCAGTAGTATAAGGACCCGGTACAATGAGCAGTTCTTC. Amino acid sequence: CASSIRTRYNEQFF.

The V and J genes are TRBV30 and TRBJ2-5; a weak D match, TRBD2 (6 bases). Trimming took 0 bases from V and 2 from J, leaving 19 bases between them. The CDR3 runs 17 residues. The germline V gene has CDR1 GTSNPN and CDR2 SVGIG (reference sequence). In nucleotides, the CDR3 is TGTGCCTGGAGTGTAGGGACTTTGGGTATCTCACAAGAGACCCAGTACTTC. Translated: CAWSVGTLGISQETQYF.

The chain employs TRBV18 and TRBJ1-1, with D perhaps matching TRBD1 (5 bases). The CDR3 length is 15 residues. V lost 2 bases, J lost 0 bases, and 10 bases lay in between. Germline-derived CDR1 and CDR2 are KGHSH and LQKENI. CDR3 sequence: CASSPLGTVNTEAFF. The CDR3 DNA reads as TGTGCCAGCTCACCATTAGGGACGGTGAACACTGAAGCTTTCTTT.

The chain links TRBV6-2 or TRBV6-3 to TRBJ1-1, with 10 bases fitting TRBD1. The CDR3 loop spans 15 amino acids. Germline V gene sequence: CDR1 MNHEY, CDR2 SVGEGT. V was clipped by 5 bases and J by 7 bases; unmatched bases: 10. CDR3 loop: CASSVLDRGIFEAFF. In DNA, the CDR3 is TGTGCCAGCAGTGTTCTGGACAGGGGGATTTTTGAAGCTTTCTTT.

This clone occurred a few times. The J gene is TRBJ2-7, the V gene TRBV29-1; D perhaps matches TRBD2 (5 bases). Trimming took 6 bases from V and 0 from J, leaving 12 bases between them. Germline values: CDR1 SQVTM, CDR2 ANQGSEA. This CDR3 is built from 13 residues. CDR3 sequence: CSVEGKFSYEQYF. Written as DNA, the CDR3 is TGCAGCGTAGAGGGCAAGTTCTCCTACGAGCAGTACTTC.

The J gene is TRBJ2-3, the V gene TRBV15, with a weak D call TRBD2 (6 bases). Per germline, CDR1 LNHNV and CDR2 YYDKDF (reference sequence). Trimming cost V 3 bases and J 7 bases, with 20 bases left between them. The CDR3 loop spans 16 amino acids. CDR3 DNA: TGTGCCACCAGCAGGGGAGGCAGCGGGCTACAGAATACGCAGTATTTT. It is translated as CATSRGGSGLQNTQYF.

This chain joins TRBV27 and TRBJ2-7; tentative D call: TRBD1 (5 bases). The germline gives CDR1 MNHEY, CDR2 SMNVEV (reference sequence). The CDR3 loop spans 12 amino acids. V lost 8 bases and J 3 bases, leaving 11 bases between the germline ends. The CDR3 spells CASGPQGYEQYF. CDR3 DNA: TGTGCCAGCGGACCCCAGGGCTACGAGCAGTACTTC.

This chain links TRBV3-1 (or the pseudogene TRBV3-2) with TRBJ1-2; 7 bases agree with TRBD1. V gave up 0 bases and J gave up 0 bases; unmatched junction bases: 10. This CDR3 spans 18 amino acids. Germline assignment: CDR1 LGHDT and CDR2 YNNKEL (reference sequence). The CDR3, as DNA: TGTGCCAGCAGCCAAGATCCGGACAGGCTAAATCCTAACTATGGCTACACCTTC. This gives the protein CASSQDPDRLNPNYGYTF.

The V and J genes are TRBV7-2 and TRBJ2-1, with 7 nucleotides matching TRBD2. The junction had 11 bases not matched to a gene; V was cut back by 1 base and J by 8 bases. Germline CDR1 and CDR2: SGHTA and FQGNSA. The CDR3 has 16 amino acids. This CDR3 reads CASSLVGGSVVDEQFF. The CDR3 DNA follows: TGTGCCAGCAGCTTAGTGGGCGGGAGTGTTGTAGATGAGCAGTTCTTC.